This T cell receptor beta chain was observed in a study of TIL therapy for anti-PD-1-resistant metastatic lung cancer. Study-level background: Patients had a median age of 54 years (range about 35-85).

The immunoSEQ assay was v3. TCRdb keeps only in-frame clones here, not all; method: immunoSEQ multiplex PCR. The table lists tens of thousands of clones, around 79% of them singletons. As to time point: pre-treatment sample, taken before nivolumab and TIL therapy. Germline V lookup: CDR1 SGHTA, CDR2 FQGNSA. V was trimmed by 7 bases and J by 2 bases, leaving 15 bases between them. CDR3 length: 15 amino acids. This TCR was sampled from a person aged 25 to 80 with non-small cell lung cancer. The sample in question was blood, obtained at baseline. J is TRBJ1-3 and V is TRBV7-2, with D hard to call. The CDR3 reads CASTRARAAGNTIYF. Here the CDR3 DNA reads TGTGCCAGCACCCGGGCGAGAGCCGCTGGAAACACCATATATTTT.